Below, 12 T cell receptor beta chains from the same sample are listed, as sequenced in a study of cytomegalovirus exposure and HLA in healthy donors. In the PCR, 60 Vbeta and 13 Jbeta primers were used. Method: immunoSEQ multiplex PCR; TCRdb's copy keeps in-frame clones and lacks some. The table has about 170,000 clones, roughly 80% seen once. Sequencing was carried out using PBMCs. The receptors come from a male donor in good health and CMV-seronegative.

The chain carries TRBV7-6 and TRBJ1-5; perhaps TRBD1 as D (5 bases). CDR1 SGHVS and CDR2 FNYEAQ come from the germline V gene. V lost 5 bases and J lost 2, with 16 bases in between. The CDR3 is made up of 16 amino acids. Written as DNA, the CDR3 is TGTGCCAGCAGCGCCGGGACTCCATGGGGCAATCAGCCCCAGCATTTT. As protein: CASSAGTPWGNQPQHF.

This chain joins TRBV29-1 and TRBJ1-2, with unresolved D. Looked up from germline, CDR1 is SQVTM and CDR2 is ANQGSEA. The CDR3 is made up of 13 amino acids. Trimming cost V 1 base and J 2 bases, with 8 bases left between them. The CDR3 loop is CSVEGGGNYGYTF. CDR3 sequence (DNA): TGCAGCGTTGAAGGAGGAGGGAACTATGGCTACACCTTC.

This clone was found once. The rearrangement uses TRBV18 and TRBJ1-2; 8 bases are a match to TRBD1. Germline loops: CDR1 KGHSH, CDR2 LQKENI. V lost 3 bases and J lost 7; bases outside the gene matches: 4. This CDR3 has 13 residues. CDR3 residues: CASSPTGDLGYTF. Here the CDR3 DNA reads TGTGCCAGCTCACCGACAGGGGACCTTGGCTACACCTTC.

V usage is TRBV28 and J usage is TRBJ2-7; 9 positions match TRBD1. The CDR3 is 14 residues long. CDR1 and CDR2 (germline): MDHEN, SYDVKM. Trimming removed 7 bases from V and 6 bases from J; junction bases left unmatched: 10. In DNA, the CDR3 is TGTGCCAGCAAACTACCGGGACAGGGTTTCGAGCAGTACTTC. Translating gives CASKLPGQGFEQYF.

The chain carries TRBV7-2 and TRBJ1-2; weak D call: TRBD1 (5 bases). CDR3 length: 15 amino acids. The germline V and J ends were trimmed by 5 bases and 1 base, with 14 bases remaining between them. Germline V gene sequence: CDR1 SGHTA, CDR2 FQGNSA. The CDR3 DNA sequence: TGTGCCAGCAGCATTGACAGTGCCGGTAACTATGGCTACACCTTC. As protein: CASSIDSAGNYGYTF.

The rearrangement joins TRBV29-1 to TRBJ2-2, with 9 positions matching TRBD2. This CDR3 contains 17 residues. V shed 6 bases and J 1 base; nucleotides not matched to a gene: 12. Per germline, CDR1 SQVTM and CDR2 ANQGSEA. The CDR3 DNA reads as TGCAGCGTGCGAGCGGGGGGCCGCCCAATGAACACCGGGGAGCTGTTTTTT. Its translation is CSVRAGGRPMNTGELFF.

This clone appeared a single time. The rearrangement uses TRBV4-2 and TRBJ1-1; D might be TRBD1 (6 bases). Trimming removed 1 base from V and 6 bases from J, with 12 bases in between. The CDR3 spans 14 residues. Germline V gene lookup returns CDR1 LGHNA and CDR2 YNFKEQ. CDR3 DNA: TGTGCCAGCAGCCAAGTGGGGGGGGCCGCTGAAGCTTTCTTT. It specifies CASSQVGGAAEAFF.

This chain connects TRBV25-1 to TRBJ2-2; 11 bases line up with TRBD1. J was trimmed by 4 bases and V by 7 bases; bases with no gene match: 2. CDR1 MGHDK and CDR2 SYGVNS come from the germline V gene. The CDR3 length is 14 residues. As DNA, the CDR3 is TGTGCCAGCACGGGACAGGGGGGCACCGGGGAGCTGTTTTTT. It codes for CASTGQGGTGELFF.

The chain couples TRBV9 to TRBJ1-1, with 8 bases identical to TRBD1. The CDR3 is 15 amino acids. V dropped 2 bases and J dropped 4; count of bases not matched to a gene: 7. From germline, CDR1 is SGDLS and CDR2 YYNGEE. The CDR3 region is CASSVAGGEVTEAFF. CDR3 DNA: TGTGCCAGCAGCGTTGCAGGGGGCGAGGTCACTGAAGCTTTCTTT.

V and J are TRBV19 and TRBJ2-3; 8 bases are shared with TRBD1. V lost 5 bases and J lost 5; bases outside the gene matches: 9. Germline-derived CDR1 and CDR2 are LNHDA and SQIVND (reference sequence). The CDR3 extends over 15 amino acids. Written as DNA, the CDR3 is TGTGCCAGTAGTGTCGGCAGGGGGCTCGGAGATACGCAGTATTTT. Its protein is CASSVGRGLGDTQYF.

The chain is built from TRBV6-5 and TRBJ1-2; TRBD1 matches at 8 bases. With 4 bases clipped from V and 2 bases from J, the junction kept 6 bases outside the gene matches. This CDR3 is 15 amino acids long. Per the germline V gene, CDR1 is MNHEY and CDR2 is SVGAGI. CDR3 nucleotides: TGTGCCAGCAGTTCCCCGGACAGGGCCAACTATGGCTACACCTTC. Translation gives CASSSPDRANYGYTF.

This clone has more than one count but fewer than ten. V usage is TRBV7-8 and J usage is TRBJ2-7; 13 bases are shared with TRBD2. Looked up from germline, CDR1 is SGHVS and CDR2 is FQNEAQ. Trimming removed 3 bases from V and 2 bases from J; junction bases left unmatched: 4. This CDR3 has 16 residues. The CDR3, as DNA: TGTGCCAGCAGCTTCTCCGGGACTAGCGGGGCCTACGAGCAGTACTTC. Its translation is CASSFSGTSGAYEQYF.